These T cell receptor beta chains were read from a single sample in a study of patients and donors after allogeneic stem cell transplantation. MiXCR, applied by TCRdb to the RT-PCR reads, yields one record per CDR3 protein. The sample holds about 110,000 distinct CDR3 sequences, 35% seen once. What was sequenced was blood, either unsorted or a sorted T cell fraction (not recorded which). All receptors come from a human donor who was either an allogeneic HSCT recipient or a stem cell or donor lymphocyte infusion donor (not recorded which). It is not recorded whose cells these are; they may come from a transplant donor. Each CDR3 is given with its conserved first and last residue. Each record gives: clone size, V gene, D gene, J gene, CDR3 DNA, CDR3 protein. D genes are given only for firm matches. Size is stated for part of the rows, as once, few or many counts, or as a class when the clone is expanded.

size: .; V: TRBV7-2; D: .; J: TRBJ2-1; DNA: TGTGCCAGCAGTTCGCTTCGGGACATCTCCTACAATGAGCAGTTCTTC; CDR3: CASSSLRDISYNEQFF
size: .; V: TRBV7-2; D: .; J: TRBJ1-1; DNA: TGTGCCAGCAGCCGCAGGGTTTCCACTGAAGCTTTCTTT; CDR3: CASSRRVSTEAFF
size: .; V: TRBV12-3/TRBV12-4; D: .; J: TRBJ2-5; DNA: TGTGCCAGCAGTTCCCCAGGCAATTTAGAGACCCAGTACTTC; CDR3: CASSSPGNLETQYF
size: .; V: TRBV5-1; D: .; J: TRBJ1-1; DNA: TGCGCCAGCAGCCGAACACCCACCACCCTCCTAAGCACTGAAGCTTTCTTT; CDR3: CASSRTPTTLLSTEAFF
size: .; V: TRBV12-3/TRBV12-4; D: .; J: TRBJ1-1; DNA: TGTGCCAGCAGCCGACCCTGGGCAGGGTGGACCACTGAAGCTTTCTTT; CDR3: CASSRPWAGWTTEAFF
size: .; V: TRBV12-3/TRBV12-4; D: .; J: TRBJ2-5; DNA: TGTGCCAGCAGTTTAAGTTCGGAGACCCAGTACTTC; CDR3: CASSLSSETQYF
size: .; V: TRBV20-1; D: .; J: TRBJ2-1; DNA: TGCAGTGCTAGAAGAAGCTCCTACAATGAGCAGTTCTTC; CDR3: CSARRSSYNEQFF
size: .; V: TRBV25-1; D: .; J: TRBJ1-6; DNA: TGTGCCAGCAGTGAAGCACAGGGACTCGAATCACCCCTCCACTTT; CDR3: CASSEAQGLESPLHF
size: .; V: TRBV25-1; D: TRBD2; J: TRBJ2-1; DNA: TGTGCCAGCCGGTGGAGCGGGAGGGGCGGTGAGCAGTTCTTC; CDR3: CASRWSGRGGEQFF
size: few; V: TRBV12-3/TRBV12-4; D: TRBD2; J: TRBJ2-3; DNA: TGTGCCAGCAGTCTTGGGACTAGCGACACAGATACGCAGTATTTT; CDR3: CASSLGTSDTDTQYF
size: many; V: TRBV11-2; D: .; J: TRBJ2-3; DNA: TGTGCCAGCAGCTTGGACCCGGCGACAGATACGCAGTATTTT; CDR3: CASSLDPATDTQYF
size: .; V: TRBV18; D: TRBD2; J: TRBJ2-1; DNA: TGTGCCAGCTCCCGGGAGGGAGTGATCTCCTACAATGAGCAGTTCTTC; CDR3: CASSREGVISYNEQFF
size: many; V: TRBV6-2/TRBV6-3; D: TRBD1; J: TRBJ1-1; DNA: TGTGCCAGCAGCTCCGGGACAGGGAACACTGAAGCTTTCTTT; CDR3: CASSSGTGNTEAFF
size: .; V: TRBV18; D: TRBD2; J: TRBJ2-7; DNA: TGTGCCAGCTCACCACCAGGACTAGCGGGAGCCTACGAGCAGTACTTC; CDR3: CASSPPGLAGAYEQYF
size: .; V: TRBV12-3/TRBV12-4; D: TRBD1; J: TRBJ2-1; DNA: TGTGCCAGCAGTCCGACCCACAGGGGGCGAAGGTATTATGAGCAGTTCTTC; CDR3: CASSPTHRGRRYYEQFF
size: few; V: TRBV10-2; D: .; J: TRBJ1-2; DNA: TGCGCCAGCAGAGACGGCTACTATGGCTACACCTTC; CDR3: CASRDGYYGYTF
size: once; V: TRBV27; D: TRBD1; J: TRBJ2-7; DNA: TGTGCCAGCAGCACAGGGGGCCGTAGCTCCTACGAGCAGTACTTC; CDR3: CASSTGGRSSYEQYF
size: few; V: TRBV5-1; D: TRBD1; J: TRBJ1-2; DNA: TGCGCCAGCAGCATTACCGGGACAGGGAGTGGCTACACCTTC; CDR3: CASSITGTGSGYTF
size: .; V: TRBV24-1; D: .; J: TRBJ2-1; DNA: TGTGCCACCAGTGGAACCGGGACTCGAAGCTATGAGCAGTTCTTC; CDR3: CATSGTGTRSYEQFF
size: .; V: TRBV20-1; D: .; J: TRBJ1-1; DNA: TGCAGTGTTAAGGCTTTTGGAATGAACACTGAAGCTTTCTTT; CDR3: CSVKAFGMNTEAFF
size: .; V: TRBV4-2; D: TRBD1; J: TRBJ1-1; DNA: TGTGCCAGCAGCGTACACAGGGGAACCGAAGCTTTCTTT; CDR3: CASSVHRGTEAFF
size: .; V: TRBV5-6; D: .; J: TRBJ2-3; DNA: TGTGCCAGCAGCTTCAACTCCCCAGATACGCAGTATTTT; CDR3: CASSFNSPDTQYF
size: .; V: TRBV5-6; D: .; J: TRBJ1-5; DNA: TGTGCCAGCAGCTTTAGGGCCTATAGCAATCAGCCCCAGCATTTT; CDR3: CASSFRAYSNQPQHF
size: few; V: TRBV18; D: .; J: TRBJ2-2; DNA: TGTGCCAGCTCACCTCGTGCAGGAAACACCGGGGAGCTGTTTTTT; CDR3: CASSPRAGNTGELFF
size: .; V: TRBV7-2; D: .; J: TRBJ1-2; DNA: TGTGCCAGCAGCTTACACAGTAACTATGGCTACACCTTC; CDR3: CASSLHSNYGYTF
size: .; V: TRBV6-1; D: TRBD2; J: TRBJ2-1; DNA: TGTGCCAGCAGTCAAAGCGGGAAAGGCAATGAGCAGTTCTTC; CDR3: CASSQSGKGNEQFF
size: few; V: TRBV5-1; D: .; J: TRBJ2-7; DNA: TGCGCCAGCAGTCTGATCGCCCCCCCGGACAGATCTTACGAGCAGTACTTC; CDR3: CASSLIAPPDRSYEQYF
size: .; V: TRBV4-2; D: .; J: TRBJ1-2; DNA: TGTGCCAGCAGCCAACCCCGGGTGTCAGAATGGGATGGCTACACCTTC; CDR3: CASSQPRVSEWDGYTF
size: .; V: TRBV3-1; D: .; J: TRBJ1-1; DNA: TGTGCCAGCAGCCAAGAAGCATTCGGGGCTGAAGCTTTCTTT; CDR3: CASSQEAFGAEAFF
size: .; V: TRBV28; D: .; J: TRBJ2-1; DNA: TGTGCCACCCGTTCCGGGACGGGGGTCTACAATGAGCAGTTCTTC; CDR3: CATRSGTGVYNEQFF
size: many; V: TRBV12-3/TRBV12-4; D: TRBD1; J: TRBJ1-1; DNA: TGTGCCAGCAGTCCCGGACAGGCAATGAACACTGAAGCTTTCTTT; CDR3: CASSPGQAMNTEAFF
size: few; V: TRBV20-1; D: .; J: TRBJ2-3; DNA: TGCAGTGCTTTTAGCGGATATCCAAATACGCAGTATTTT; CDR3: CSAFSGYPNTQYF
size: .; V: TRBV7-2; D: .; J: TRBJ2-3; DNA: TGTGCCAGCAGCTTACGGTGGCAGGGCCCAGATACGCAGTATTTT; CDR3: CASSLRWQGPDTQYF
size: few; V: TRBV28; D: .; J: TRBJ1-5; DNA: TGTGCCAGCAGAGACCCAACTCAGCCCCAGCATTTT; CDR3: CASRDPTQPQHF
size: few; V: TRBV20-1; D: .; J: TRBJ1-1; DNA: TGCAGTGCTAGAGAAGGCAGTCCATTCACTGAAGCTTTCTTT; CDR3: CSAREGSPFTEAFF
size: .; V: TRBV4-2; D: .; J: TRBJ1-1; DNA: TGTGCCAGCAGCCAAGATTTCCCCCCCTCCGAAAGGAACACTGAAGCTTTCTTT; CDR3: CASSQDFPPSERNTEAFF
size: .; V: TRBV10-3; D: .; J: TRBJ1-2; DNA: TGTGCCATCAGTGGCAGGGGCGCAGAGGGCTACACCTTC; CDR3: CAISGRGAEGYTF
size: .; V: TRBV20-1; D: .; J: TRBJ2-3; DNA: TGCAGTGCCGAGACAGTGAATACGCAGTATTTT; CDR3: CSAETVNTQYF
size: .; V: TRBV29-1; D: .; J: TRBJ1-4; DNA: TGCAGCGCCATCCGGGACACGCACGAAAAACTGTTTTTT; CDR3: CSAIRDTHEKLFF
size: .; V: TRBV12-3/TRBV12-4; D: .; J: TRBJ2-7; DNA: TGTGCCAGCAGTTTGGAGAACGAGCAGTACTTC; CDR3: CASSLENEQYF
size: .; V: TRBV6-6; D: .; J: TRBJ2-1; DNA: TGTGCCAGCAGTTACCTTCACAGGGAACTAGCGAGTAATGAGCAGTTCTTC; CDR3: CASSYLHRELASNEQFF
size: .; V: TRBV12-3/TRBV12-4; D: TRBD1; J: TRBJ2-7; DNA: TGTGCCAGCACCCCATCGGGACAGGACTACGAGCAGTACTTC; CDR3: CASTPSGQDYEQYF
size: few; V: TRBV20-1; D: .; J: TRBJ1-1; DNA: TGCAGTGCTAGAGATAAGGGGAACCAGAACACTGAAGCTTTCTTT; CDR3: CSARDKGNQNTEAFF
size: .; V: TRBV7-9; D: .; J: TRBJ2-7; DNA: TGTGCCAGCCGGGGTTCCTACGAGCAGTACTTC; CDR3: CASRGSYEQYF
size: few; V: TRBV27; D: TRBD1; J: TRBJ2-7; DNA: TGTGCCAGCAGAGCGACAGGGCATAATGAGTACTTC; CDR3: CASRATGHNEYF
size: once; V: TRBV7-2; D: .; J: TRBJ1-1; DNA: TGTGCCAGCAGCTTAGAAGGCGGGGATTACACTGAAGCTTTCTTT; CDR3: CASSLEGGDYTEAFF
size: .; V: TRBV7-9; D: TRBD1; J: TRBJ2-1; DNA: TGTGCCAGCAGCTTGGACAGGGGGAAGGATGAGCAGTTCTTC; CDR3: CASSLDRGKDEQFF
size: .; V: TRBV6-2/TRBV6-3; D: .; J: TRBJ1-5; DNA: TGTGCCAGCAGTTACGGGGGCCGTAATCAGCCCCAGCATTTT; CDR3: CASSYGGRNQPQHF
size: few; V: TRBV20-1; D: TRBD1; J: TRBJ1-1; DNA: TGCAGTGCTAGAAGGGACAGAAACACTGAAGCTTTCTTT; CDR3: CSARRDRNTEAFF
size: .; V: TRBV10-3; D: .; J: TRBJ2-5; DNA: TGTGCCATCAGTGAGGGAGAGACCCAGTACTTC; CDR3: CAISEGETQYF
size: .; V: TRBV7-2; D: .; J: TRBJ2-1; DNA: TGTGCCAGCAGCTTAGAACGGCTAGCGTTGAATGAGCAGTTCTTC; CDR3: CASSLERLALNEQFF
size: .; V: TRBV6-6; D: TRBD2; J: TRBJ2-1; DNA: TGTGCCAGCAGCGGGACTAGCGGCTACAATGAGCAGTTCTTC; CDR3: CASSGTSGYNEQFF
size: few; V: TRBV6-6; D: .; J: TRBJ2-1; DNA: TGTGCCAGCAGCTCTAGAATCCCTGTCTCCTCCTACAATGAGCAGTTCTTC; CDR3: CASSSRIPVSSYNEQFF
size: .; V: TRBV20-1; D: .; J: TRBJ2-7; DNA: TGCAGTGCTCAGGGGTGGAGCTCCTACGAGCAGTACTTC; CDR3: CSAQGWSSYEQYF
size: .; V: TRBV15; D: .; J: TRBJ2-4; DNA: TGTGCCACCAGCAGAGTGGGGCGCCAAAACATTCAGTACTTC; CDR3: CATSRVGRQNIQYF
size: .; V: TRBV5-5; D: TRBD1; J: TRBJ1-1; DNA: TGTGCCAGCATCCCACTCACAGGGGCGAACACTGAAGCTTTCTTT; CDR3: CASIPLTGANTEAFF
size: few; V: TRBV2; D: TRBD1; J: TRBJ2-7; DNA: TGTGCCAGCAGTGGCCTGGGACAGGCGCTTACCTACGAGCAGTACTTC; CDR3: CASSGLGQALTYEQYF
size: few; V: TRBV11-2; D: .; J: TRBJ1-3; DNA: TGTGCCAGCAGCTCGTTGAGGGGAACCTCTGGAAACACCATATATTTT; CDR3: CASSSLRGTSGNTIYF
size: few; V: TRBV29-1; D: .; J: TRBJ2-1; DNA: TGCAGCGTTGAGATCTGGTATGAGCAGTTCTTC; CDR3: CSVEIWYEQFF
size: few; V: TRBV5-1; D: TRBD2; J: TRBJ2-1; DNA: TGCGCCAGCAGCTTCCTAGCGGGAGGGGGGAATGAGCAGTTCTTC; CDR3: CASSFLAGGGNEQFF